These 8 T cell receptor beta chains were all obtained from the same sample, sequenced in a study of shared clonotypes between healthy human individuals (dated by TCRdb to 2020 to 2022). CD8 naive samples were CD45RO-negative cells positively selected for CCR7, giving a CD45RA+CCR7+ population that excluded TemRA cells. Libraries were made using the immunoSEQ multiplex PCR assay. TCRdb took this table from immuneACCESS and kept in-frame rearrangements with V and J called. Such tables lack part of the clones; where checked against another copy, unresolved V genes explain under half of the gap, and the rest is unexplained. Counted in this sample were some 2.1 million clones; 85% to 95% of them appeared once. The ten biggest clones cover around 1.8% of the sample. The sample was naive CD8+ T cells from PBMCs. The cell subset or site label of this sample denotes: CD45RA+CCR7+. Receptors originate from a man between 18 and 35 years old in good health. Some clones in this sample may be carry-over from other donors' samples.

CDR3 nucleotides: TGTGCCAGCAGTTACTCGTTAGGGGGCGGGCAGTACTTC. Its translation is CASSYSLGGGQYF. The genes are TRBV6-5 and TRBJ2-7; 7 positions match TRBD1. The CDR3 is 13 residues long. The V and J ends lost 0 bases and 9 bases, in that order; junction bases with no gene match: 5. CDR1 and CDR2 (germline): MNHEY, SVGAGI.

This clone was detected only once. This chain joins TRBV14 and TRBJ2-1; no clear D gene. CDR3 length: 16 amino acids. The V end lost 0 bases, the J end lost 7 bases, and 16 bases lay between the germline ends. Germline CDR1 is SGHDN and CDR2 is FVKESK. This chain's CDR3 is CASSQEGNPPGNEQFF. The CDR3 DNA is TGTGCCAGCAGCCAAGAAGGCAACCCACCTGGGAATGAGCAGTTCTTC. Filled out from reference TRBV14 and TRBJ2-1, the complete variable domain reads EAGVTQFPSHSVIEKGQTVTLRCDPISGHDNLYWYRRVMGKEIKFLLHFVKESKQDESGMPNNRFLAERTGGTYSTLKVQPAELEDSGVYFCASSQEGNPPGNEQFFGPGTRLTVL.

This sequence joins TRBV9 and TRBJ2-2; D is undetermined. The CDR3 has 12 residues. Germline values: CDR1 SGDLS, CDR2 YYNGEE. Deletions cut 6 bases from V and 7 bases from J, with 10 bases between. The CDR3 bases are TGTGCCAGCAAAAAGGGAAACGGGGAGCTGTTTTTT. Residues: CASKKGNGELFF.

The chain uses TRBV27 and TRBJ1-2, with D tentatively TRBD1 (6 bases). This CDR3 is 14 amino acids long. Looked up from germline, CDR1 is MNHEY and CDR2 is SMNVEV (reference sequence). Trimming removed 5 bases at V and 6 bases at J, with 16 bases between. In nucleotides, the CDR3 is TGTGCCAGCAGTCCCGTGGGGGGCGCAAATGGCTACACCTTC. Protein product: CASSPVGGANGYTF.

The CDR3 loop is CASSLSLAGPRAYEQYF. As DNA, the CDR3 is TGCGCCAGCAGCTTGTCATTAGCGGGTCCCCGTGCGTACGAGCAGTACTTC. The chain employs TRBV5-1 and TRBJ2-5; 7 bases align to TRBD2. The J call could be wrong; TRBJ2-7 is a better fit for the DNA end. The germline V gene has CDR1 SGHRS and CDR2 YFSETQ. This CDR3 region has 17 residues.

The chain uses TRBV19 and TRBJ2-5; the D gene is possibly TRBD2 (6 bases). The CDR3 has 15 residues. From germline, CDR1 is LNHDA and CDR2 SQIVND (reference sequence). V gave up 6 bases and J gave up 1 base, with 15 bases separating them. Here the CDR3 reads CASSRSGLFQETQYF. Here the CDR3 DNA reads TGTGCCAGTAGCCGCTCGGGACTCTTCCAAGAGACCCAGTACTTC.

This clone was counted a few times. The rearrangement uses TRBV19 and TRBJ1-5, with 7 positions matching TRBD1. V lost 5 bases, J lost 1 base, and 2 bases stayed unmatched. The CDR3 sequence is 14 residues long. Germline V gene lookup returns CDR1 LNHDA and CDR2 SQIVND (reference sequence). The CDR3, as DNA: TGTGCCAGTAGTCCGACAGGGAGCAATCAGCCCCAGCATTTT. This translates into CASSPTGSNQPQHF.

The V gene is TRBV7-3, the J gene TRBJ2-1, with D possibly matching TRBD2 (5 bases). The CDR3 loop spans 13 amino acids. The germline V gene has CDR1 SGHTA and CDR2 FQGTGA. V was trimmed by 2 bases and J by 10 bases, leaving 12 bases between them. The CDR3 nucleotides are TGTGCCAGCAGCTTAGCCGGACTCGAAGAGCAGTTCTTC. It codes for CASSLAGLEEQFF. The full variable domain, rest sourced from reference TRBV7-3 and TRBJ2-1, is GAGVSQTPSNKVTEKGKYVELRCDPISGHTALYWYRQSLGQGPEFLIYFQGTGAADDSGLPNDRFFAVRPEGSVSTLKIQRTERGDSAVYLCASSLAGLEEQFFGPGTRLTVL.